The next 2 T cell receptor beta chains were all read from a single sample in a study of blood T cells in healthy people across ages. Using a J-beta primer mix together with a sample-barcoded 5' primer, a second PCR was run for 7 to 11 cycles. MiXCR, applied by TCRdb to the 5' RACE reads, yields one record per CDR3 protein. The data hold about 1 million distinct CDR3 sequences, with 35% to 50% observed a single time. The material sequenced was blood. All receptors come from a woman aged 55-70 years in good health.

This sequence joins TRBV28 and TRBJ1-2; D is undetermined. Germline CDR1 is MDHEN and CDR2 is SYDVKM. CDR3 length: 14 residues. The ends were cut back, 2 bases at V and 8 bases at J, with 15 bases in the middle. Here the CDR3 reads CASSLLMPQEGYTF. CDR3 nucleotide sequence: TGTGCCAGCAGTTTACTCATGCCCCAAGAAGGCTACACCTTC.

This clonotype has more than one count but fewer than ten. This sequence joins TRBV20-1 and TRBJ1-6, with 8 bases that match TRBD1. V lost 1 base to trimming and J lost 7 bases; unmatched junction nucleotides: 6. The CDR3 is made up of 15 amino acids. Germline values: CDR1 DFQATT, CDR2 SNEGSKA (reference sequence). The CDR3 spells CSARVIQGANSPLHF. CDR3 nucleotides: TGCAGTGCTAGAGTAATCCAGGGGGCAAATTCACCCCTCCACTTT.